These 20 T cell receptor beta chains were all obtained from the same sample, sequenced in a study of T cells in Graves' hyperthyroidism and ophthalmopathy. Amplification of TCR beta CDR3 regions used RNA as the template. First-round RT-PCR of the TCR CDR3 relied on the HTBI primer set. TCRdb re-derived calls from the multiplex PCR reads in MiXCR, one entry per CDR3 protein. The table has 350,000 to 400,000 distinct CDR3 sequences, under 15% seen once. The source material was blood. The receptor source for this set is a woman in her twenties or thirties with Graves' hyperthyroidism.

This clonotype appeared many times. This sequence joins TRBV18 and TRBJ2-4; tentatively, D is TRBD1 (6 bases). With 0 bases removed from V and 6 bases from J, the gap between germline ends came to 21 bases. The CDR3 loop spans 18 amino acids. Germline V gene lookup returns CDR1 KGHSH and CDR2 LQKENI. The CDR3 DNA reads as TGTGCCAGCTCACCACCGGGGAGTGGGTCACAGGGCATAAACATTCAGTACTTC. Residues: CASSPPGSGSQGINIQYF.

CDR3 amino acids: CASSQRAGGHQPQHF. In nucleotides, the CDR3 is TGTGCCAGCAGCCAAAGGGCAGGGGGGCATCAGCCCCAGCATTTT. The V and J genes are TRBV28 and TRBJ1-5, with 7 bases matching TRBD1. This CDR3 spans 15 amino acids. The junction had 10 bases not matched to a gene; V was cut back by 6 bases and J by 5 bases. Germline V gives CDR1 MDHEN, CDR2 SYDVKM.

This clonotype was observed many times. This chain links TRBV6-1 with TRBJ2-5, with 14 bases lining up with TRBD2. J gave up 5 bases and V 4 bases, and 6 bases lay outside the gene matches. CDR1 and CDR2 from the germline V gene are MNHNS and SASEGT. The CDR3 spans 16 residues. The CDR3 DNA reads TGTGCCAGCAGTGCGACTAGCGGGAGGGTGGGGGAGACCCAGTACTTC. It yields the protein CASSATSGRVGETQYF.

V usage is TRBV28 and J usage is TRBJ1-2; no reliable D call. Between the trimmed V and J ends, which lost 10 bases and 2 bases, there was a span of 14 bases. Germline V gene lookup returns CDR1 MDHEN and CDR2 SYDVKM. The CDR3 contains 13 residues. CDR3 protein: CATNRRENYGYTF. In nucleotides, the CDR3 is TGTGCCACCAATAGGAGGGAAAACTATGGCTACACCTTC.

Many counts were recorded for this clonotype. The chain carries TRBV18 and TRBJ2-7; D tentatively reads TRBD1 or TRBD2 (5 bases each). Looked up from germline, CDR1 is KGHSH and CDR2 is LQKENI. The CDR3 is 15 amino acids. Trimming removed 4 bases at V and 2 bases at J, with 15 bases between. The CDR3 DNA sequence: TGTGCCAGCTCACAGGGGACCCAGGAGGCCTACGAGCAGTACTTC. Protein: CASSQGTQEAYEQYF.

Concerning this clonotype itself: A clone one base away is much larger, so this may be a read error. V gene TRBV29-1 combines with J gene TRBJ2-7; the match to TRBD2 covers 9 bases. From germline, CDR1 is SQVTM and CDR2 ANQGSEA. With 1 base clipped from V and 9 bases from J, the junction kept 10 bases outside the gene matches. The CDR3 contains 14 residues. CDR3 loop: CSVEGLAGISGQYF. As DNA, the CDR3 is TGCAGCGTTGAAGGGCTAGCGGGAATCAGCGGGCAGTACTTC.

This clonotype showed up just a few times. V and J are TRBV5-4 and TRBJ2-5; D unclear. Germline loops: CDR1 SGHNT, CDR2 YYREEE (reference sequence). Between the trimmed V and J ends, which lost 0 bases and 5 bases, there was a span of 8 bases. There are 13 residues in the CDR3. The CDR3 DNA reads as TGTGCCAGCAGCTTGGAGTTTCGGGAGACCCAGTACTTC. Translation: CASSLEFRETQYF.

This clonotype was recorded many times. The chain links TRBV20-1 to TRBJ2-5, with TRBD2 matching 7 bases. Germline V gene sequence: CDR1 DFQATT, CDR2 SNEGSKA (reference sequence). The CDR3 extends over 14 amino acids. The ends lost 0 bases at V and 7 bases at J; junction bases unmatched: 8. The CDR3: CSAREAGTTGTQYF. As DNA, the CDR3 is TGCAGTGCTAGAGAAGCGGGAACGACGGGGACCCAGTACTTC.

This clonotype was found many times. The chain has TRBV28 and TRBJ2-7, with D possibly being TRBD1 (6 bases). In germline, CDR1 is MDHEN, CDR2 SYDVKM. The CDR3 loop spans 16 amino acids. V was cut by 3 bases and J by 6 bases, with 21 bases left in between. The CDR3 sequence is CASSFPRGETLGEQYF. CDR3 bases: TGTGCCAGCAGTTTCCCCAGGGGAGAAACCCTCGGCGAGCAGTACTTC.

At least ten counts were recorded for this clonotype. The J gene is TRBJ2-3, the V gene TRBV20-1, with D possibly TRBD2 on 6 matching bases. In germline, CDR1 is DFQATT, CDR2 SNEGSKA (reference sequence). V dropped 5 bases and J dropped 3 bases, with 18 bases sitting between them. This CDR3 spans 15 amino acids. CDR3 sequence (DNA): TGCAGTGCTCCACCGCGACTAGAGAAGACAGATACGCAGTATTTT. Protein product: CSAPPRLEKTDTQYF.

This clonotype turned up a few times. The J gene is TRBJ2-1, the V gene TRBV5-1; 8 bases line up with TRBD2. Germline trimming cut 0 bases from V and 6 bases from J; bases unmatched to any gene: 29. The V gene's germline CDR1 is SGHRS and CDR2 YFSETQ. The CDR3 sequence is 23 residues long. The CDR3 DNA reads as TGCGCCAGCAGCTTGGCACGGACTACTAGCGGCCCTACCCACGGCAATCTCGGCAATGAGCAGTTCTTC. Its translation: CASSLARTTSGPTHGNLGNEQFF.

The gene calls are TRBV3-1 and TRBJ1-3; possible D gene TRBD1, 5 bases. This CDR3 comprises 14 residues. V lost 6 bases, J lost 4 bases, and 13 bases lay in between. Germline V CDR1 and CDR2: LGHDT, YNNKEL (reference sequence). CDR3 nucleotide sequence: TGTGCCAGCAGGGTCGGGACGTTCGGAAACACCATATATTTT. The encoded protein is CASRVGTFGNTIYF.

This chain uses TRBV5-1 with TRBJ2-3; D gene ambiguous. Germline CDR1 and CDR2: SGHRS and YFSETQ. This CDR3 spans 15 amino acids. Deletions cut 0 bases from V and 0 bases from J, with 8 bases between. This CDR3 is CASSLAASSTDTQYF. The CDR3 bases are TGCGCCAGCAGCTTGGCCGCTTCTAGCACAGATACGCAGTATTTT.

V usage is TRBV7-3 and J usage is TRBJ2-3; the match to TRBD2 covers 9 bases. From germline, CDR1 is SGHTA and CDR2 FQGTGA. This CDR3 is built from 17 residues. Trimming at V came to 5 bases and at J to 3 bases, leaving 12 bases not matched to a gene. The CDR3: CASSVALAGAGTDTQYF. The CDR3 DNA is TGTGCCAGCAGCGTAGCTTTAGCGGGAGCGGGTACAGATACGCAGTATTTT.

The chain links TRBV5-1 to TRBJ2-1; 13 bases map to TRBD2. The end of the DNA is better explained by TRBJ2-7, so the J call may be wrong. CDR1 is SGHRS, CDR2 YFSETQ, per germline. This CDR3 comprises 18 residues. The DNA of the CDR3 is TGCGCCAGCAGCTTTACTCCCTCCGGGACTAGCGGGAACAATGAGCAGTACTTC. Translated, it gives CASSFTPSGTSGNNEQYF.

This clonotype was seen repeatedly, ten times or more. As DNA, the CDR3 is TGTGCCAGCAGTTTTCTAGCGGGAGGTCCAGATACGCAGTATTTT. This encodes CASSFLAGGPDTQYF. This chain joins TRBV27 and TRBJ2-3, with TRBD2 identical over 11 bases. The CDR3 has 15 amino acids. CDR1 is MNHEY, CDR2 SMNVEV, per germline (reference sequence). V lost 3 bases to trimming and J lost 4 bases; unmatched junction nucleotides: 3.

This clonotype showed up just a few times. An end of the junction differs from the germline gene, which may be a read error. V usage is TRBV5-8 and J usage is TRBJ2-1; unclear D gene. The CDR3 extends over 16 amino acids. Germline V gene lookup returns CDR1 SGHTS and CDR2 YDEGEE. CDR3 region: CASSLGTPYVYDEQFF. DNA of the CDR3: TGTGCCAGCAGCTTGGGGACCCCATACGTCTACGATGAGCAGTTCTTC. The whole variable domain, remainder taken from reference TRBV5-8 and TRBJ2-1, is EAGVTQSPTHLIKTRGQQATLRCSPISGHTSVYWYQQALGLGLQFLLWYDEGEERNRGNFPPRFSGRQFPNYSSELNVNALELEDSALYLCASSLGTPYVYDEQFFGPGTRLTVL.

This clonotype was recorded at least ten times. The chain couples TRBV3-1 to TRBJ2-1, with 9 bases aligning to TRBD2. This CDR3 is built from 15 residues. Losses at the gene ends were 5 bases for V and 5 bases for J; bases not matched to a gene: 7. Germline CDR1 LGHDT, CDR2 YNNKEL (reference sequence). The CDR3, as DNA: TGTGCCAGCAGCATTAGCGGGAGACCCGACAATGAGCAGTTCTTC. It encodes CASSISGRPDNEQFF.

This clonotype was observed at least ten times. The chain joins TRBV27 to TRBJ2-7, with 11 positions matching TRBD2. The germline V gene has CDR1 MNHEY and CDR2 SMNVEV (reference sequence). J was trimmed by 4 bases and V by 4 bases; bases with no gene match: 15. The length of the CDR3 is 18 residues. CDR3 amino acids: CASSSIAAIAGGKYEQYF. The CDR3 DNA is TGTGCCAGCAGTTCAATCGCGGCGATAGCGGGAGGGAAATACGAGCAGTACTTC.

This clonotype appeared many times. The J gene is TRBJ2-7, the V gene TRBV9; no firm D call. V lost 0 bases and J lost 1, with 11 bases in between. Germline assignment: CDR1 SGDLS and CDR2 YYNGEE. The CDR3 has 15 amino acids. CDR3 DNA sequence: TGTGCCAGCAGCGTAGGTGTCGGCAGTTCCTACGAGCAGTACTTC. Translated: CASSVGVGSSYEQYF.